The subject of this entry is one TCR beta chain. Antigen: not known. This sample was included in a study of cytomegalovirus exposure and HLA in healthy donors. Study-level background: The Caucasian-associated ancestry cluster contained approximately 81% of the 300 to 450 genotyped donors. Overall study results and limits: Among the CMV-associated chains, three were confirmed in vitro as specific for CMV antigens.

Donors counted as nominally healthy when sampled, yet unrecorded immune exposures were likely. This CDR3 has 15 residues. Germline V gives CDR1 SGHAT, CDR2 FQNNGV. J lost 6 bases, V lost 0 bases, and 6 bases had no gene match. The PCR was carried out with 60 Vbeta primers and 13 Jbeta primers. Measured with immunoSEQ multiplex PCR; TCRdb has only the in-frame clones, and not every one. The data show about 180,000 clones, about 73% seen once. Sequenced: PBMCs. The chain couples TRBV11-2 to TRBJ1-1; TRBD1 matches at 8 bases. The sequence derives from a woman aged 45-59 years in good health and CMV-seropositive. For the CDR3, the DNA is TGTGCCAGCAGCTTAGATGGGCAGACAGGGGCTGAAGCTTTCTTT. It codes for CASSLDGQTGAEAFF.